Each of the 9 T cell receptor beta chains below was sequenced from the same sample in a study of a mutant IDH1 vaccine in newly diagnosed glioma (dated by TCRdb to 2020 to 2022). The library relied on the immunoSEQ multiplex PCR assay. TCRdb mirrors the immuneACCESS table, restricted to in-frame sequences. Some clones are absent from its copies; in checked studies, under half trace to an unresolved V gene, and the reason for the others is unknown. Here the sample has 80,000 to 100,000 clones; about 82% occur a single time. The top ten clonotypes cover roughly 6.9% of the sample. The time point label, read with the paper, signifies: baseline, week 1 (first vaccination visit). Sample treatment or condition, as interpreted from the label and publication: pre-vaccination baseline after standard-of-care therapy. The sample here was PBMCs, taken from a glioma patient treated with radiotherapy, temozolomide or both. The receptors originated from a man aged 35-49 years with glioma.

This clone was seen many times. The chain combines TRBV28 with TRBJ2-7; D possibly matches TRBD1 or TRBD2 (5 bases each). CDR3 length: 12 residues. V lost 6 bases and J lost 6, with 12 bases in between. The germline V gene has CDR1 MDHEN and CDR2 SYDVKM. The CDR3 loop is CASSGAVGEQYF. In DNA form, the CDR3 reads TGTGCCAGCAGCGGGGCCGTGGGCGAGCAGTACTTC.

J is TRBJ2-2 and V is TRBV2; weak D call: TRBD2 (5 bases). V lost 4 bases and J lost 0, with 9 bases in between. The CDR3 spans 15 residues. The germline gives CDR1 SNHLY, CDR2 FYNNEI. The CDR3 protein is CASSGGRANTGELFF. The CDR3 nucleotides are TGTGCCAGCAGTGGAGGGCGGGCGAACACCGGGGAGCTGTTTTTT. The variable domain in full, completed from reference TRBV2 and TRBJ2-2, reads EPEVTQTPSHQVTQMGQEVILRCVPISNHLYFYWYRQILGQKVEFLVSFYNNEISEKSEIFDDQFSVERPDGSNFTLKIRSTKLEDSAMYFCASSGGRANTGELFFGEGSRLTVL.

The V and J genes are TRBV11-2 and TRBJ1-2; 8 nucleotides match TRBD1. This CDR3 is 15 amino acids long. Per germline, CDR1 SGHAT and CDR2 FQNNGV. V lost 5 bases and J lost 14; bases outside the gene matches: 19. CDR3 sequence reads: CASSPSPGTGAIRTF. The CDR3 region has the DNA TGTGCCAGCAGCCCATCTCCGGGGACAGGCGCCATCAGGACCTTC.

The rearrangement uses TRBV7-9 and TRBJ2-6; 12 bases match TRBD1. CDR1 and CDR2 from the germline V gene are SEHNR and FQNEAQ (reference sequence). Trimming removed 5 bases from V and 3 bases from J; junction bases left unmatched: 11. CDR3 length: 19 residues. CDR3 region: CASSQSRDRGRGGANVLTF. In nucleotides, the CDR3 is TGTGCCAGCAGCCAATCCCGGGACAGGGGGCGAGGTGGGGCCAACGTCCTGACTTTC.

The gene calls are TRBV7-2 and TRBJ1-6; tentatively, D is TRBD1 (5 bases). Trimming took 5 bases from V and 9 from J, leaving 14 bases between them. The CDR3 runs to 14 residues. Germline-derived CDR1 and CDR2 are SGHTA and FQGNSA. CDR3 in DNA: TGTGCCAGCAGCCACAACAGGCCTAGTTCACCCCTCCACTTT. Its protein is CASSHNRPSSPLHF.

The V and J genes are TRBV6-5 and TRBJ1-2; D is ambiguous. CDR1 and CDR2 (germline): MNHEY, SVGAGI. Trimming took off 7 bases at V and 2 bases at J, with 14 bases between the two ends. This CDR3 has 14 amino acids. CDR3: CASTQAAWNYGYTF. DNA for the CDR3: TGTGCCAGCACGCAGGCGGCGTGGAACTATGGCTACACCTTC.

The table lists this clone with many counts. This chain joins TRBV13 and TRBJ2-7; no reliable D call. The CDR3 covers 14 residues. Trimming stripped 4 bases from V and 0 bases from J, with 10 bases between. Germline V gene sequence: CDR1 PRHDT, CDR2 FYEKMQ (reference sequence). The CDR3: CASSSVTPSYEQYF. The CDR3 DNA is TGTGCCAGCAGCTCAGTCACCCCCTCCTACGAGCAGTACTTC.

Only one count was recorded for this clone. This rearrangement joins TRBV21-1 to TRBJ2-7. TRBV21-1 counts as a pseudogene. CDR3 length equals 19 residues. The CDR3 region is CASSTFQGTRDTSSYEQYF. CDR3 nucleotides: TGTGCCAGCAGCACATTTCAGGGGACTCGGGACACCTCCTCATACGAGCAGTACTTC.

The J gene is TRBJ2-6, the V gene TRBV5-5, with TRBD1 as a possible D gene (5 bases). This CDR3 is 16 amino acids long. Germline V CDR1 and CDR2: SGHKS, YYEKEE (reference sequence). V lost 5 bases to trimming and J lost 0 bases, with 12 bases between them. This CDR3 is CASRPAGRSGANVLTF. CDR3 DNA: TGTGCCAGCAGGCCAGCAGGGCGCTCTGGGGCCAACGTCCTGACTTTC.